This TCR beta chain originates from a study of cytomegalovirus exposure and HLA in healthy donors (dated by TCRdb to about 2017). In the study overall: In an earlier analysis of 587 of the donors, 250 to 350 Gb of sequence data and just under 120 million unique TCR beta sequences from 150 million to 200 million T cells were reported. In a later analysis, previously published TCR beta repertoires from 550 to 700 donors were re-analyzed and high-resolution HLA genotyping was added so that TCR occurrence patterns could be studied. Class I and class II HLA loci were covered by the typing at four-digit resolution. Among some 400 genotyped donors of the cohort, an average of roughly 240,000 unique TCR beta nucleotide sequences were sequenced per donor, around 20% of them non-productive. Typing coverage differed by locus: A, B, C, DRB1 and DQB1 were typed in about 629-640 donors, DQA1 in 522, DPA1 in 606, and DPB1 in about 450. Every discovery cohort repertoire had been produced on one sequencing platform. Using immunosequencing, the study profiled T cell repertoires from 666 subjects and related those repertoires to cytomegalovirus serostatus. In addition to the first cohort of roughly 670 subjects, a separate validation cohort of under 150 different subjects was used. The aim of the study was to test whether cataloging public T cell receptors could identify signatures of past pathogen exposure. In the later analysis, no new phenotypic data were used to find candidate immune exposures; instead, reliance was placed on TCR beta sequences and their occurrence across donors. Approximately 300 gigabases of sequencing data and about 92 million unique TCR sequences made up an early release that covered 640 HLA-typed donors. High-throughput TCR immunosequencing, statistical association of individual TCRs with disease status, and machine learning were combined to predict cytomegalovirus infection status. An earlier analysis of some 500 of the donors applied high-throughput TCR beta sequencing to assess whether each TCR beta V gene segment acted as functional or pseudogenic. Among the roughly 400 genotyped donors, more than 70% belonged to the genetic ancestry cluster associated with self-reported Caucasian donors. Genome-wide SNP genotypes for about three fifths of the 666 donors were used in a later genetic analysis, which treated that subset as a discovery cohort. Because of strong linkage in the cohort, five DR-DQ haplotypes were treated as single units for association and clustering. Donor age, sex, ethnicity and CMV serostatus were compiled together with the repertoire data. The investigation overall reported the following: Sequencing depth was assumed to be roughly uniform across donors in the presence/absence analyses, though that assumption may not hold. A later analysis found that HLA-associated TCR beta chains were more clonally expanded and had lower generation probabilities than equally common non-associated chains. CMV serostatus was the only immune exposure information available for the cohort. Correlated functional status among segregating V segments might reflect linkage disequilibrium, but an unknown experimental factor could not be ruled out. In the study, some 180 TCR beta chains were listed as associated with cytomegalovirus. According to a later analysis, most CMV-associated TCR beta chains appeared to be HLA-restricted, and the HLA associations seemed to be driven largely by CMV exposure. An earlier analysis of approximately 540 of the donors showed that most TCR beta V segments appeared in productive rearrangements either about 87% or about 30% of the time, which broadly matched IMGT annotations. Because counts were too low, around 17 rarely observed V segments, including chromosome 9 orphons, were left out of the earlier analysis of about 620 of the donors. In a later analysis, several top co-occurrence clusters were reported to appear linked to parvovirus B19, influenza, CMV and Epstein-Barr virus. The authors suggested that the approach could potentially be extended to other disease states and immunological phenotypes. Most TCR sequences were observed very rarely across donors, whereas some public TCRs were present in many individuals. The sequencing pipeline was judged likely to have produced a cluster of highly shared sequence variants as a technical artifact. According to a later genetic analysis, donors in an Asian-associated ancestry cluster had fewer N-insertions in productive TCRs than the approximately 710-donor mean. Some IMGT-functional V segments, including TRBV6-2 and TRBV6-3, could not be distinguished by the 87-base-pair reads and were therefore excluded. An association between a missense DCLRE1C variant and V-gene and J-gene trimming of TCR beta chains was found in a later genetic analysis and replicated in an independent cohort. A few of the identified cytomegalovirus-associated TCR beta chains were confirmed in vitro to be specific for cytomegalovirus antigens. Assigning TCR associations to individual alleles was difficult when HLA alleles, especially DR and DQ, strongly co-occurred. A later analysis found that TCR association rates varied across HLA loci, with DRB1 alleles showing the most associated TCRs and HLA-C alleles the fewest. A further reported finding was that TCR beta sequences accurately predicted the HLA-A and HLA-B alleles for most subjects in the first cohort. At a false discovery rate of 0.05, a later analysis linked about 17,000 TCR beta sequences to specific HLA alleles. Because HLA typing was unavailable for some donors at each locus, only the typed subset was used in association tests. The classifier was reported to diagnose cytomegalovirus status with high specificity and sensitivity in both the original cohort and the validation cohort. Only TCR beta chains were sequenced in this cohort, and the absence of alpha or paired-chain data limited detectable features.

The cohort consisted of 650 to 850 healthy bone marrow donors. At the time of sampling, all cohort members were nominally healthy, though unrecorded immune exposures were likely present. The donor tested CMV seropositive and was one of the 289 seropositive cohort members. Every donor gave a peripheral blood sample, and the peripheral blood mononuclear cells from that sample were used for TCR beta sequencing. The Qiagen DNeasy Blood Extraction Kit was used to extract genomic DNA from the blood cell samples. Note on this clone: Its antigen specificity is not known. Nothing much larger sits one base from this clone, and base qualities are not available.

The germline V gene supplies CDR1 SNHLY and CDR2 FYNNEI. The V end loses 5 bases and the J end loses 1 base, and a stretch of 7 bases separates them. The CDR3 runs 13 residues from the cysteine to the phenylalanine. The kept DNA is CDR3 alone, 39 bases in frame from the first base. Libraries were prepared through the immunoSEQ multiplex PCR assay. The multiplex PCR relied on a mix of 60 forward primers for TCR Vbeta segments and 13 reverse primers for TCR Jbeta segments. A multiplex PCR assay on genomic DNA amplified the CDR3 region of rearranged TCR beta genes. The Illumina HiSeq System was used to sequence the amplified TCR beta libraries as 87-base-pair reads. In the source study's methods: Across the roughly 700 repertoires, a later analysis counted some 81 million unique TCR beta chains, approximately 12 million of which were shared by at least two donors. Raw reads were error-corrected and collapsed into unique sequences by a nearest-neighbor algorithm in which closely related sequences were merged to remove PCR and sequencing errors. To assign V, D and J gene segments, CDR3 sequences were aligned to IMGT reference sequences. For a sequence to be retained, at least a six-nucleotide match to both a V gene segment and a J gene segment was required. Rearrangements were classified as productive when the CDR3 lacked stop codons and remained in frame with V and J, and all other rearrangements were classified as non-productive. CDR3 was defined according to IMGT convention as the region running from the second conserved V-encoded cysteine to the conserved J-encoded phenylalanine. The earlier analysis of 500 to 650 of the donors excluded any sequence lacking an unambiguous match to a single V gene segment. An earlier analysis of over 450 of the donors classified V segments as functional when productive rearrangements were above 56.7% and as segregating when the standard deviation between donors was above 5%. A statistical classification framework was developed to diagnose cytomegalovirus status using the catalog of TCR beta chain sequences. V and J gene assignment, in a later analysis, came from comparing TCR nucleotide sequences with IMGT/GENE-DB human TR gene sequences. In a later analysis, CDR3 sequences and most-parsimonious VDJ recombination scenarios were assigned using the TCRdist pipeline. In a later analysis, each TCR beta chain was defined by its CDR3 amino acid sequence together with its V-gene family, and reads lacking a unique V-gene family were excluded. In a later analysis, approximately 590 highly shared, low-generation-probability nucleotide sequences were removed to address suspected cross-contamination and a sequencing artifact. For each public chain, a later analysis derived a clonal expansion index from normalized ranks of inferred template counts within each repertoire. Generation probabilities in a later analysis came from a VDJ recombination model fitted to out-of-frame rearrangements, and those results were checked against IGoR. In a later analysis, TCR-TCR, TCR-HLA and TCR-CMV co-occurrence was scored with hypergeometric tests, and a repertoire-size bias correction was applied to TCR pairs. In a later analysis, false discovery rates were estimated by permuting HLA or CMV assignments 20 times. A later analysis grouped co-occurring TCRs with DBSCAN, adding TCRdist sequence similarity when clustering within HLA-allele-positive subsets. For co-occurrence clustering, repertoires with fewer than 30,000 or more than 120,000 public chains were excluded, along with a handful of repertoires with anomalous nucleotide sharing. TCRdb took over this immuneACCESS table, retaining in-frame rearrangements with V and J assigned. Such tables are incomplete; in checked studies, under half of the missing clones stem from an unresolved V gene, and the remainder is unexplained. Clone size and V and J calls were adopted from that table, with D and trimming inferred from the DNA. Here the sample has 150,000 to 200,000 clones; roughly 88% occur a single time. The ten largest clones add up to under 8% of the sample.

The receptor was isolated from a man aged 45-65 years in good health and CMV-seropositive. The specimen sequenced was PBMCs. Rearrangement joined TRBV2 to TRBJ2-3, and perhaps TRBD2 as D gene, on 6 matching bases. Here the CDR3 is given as CASSLAGTDTQYF. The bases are TGTGCCAGCAGTTTAGCGGGCACAGATACGCAGTATTTT. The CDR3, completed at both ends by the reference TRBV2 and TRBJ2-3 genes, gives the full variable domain EPEVTQTPSHQVTQMGQEVILRCVPISNHLYFYWYRQILGQKVEFLVSFYNNEISEKSEIFDDQFSVERPDGSNFTLKIRSTKLEDSAMYFCASSLAGTDTQYFGPGTRLTVL.